This TCR beta chain stems from a study of blood T cells in healthy people across ages. The study's findings and limits: Since the PBMCs were unsorted, naive and antigen-experienced cells could not be conclusively compared. Diversity figures based on one million T cells were deemed too low. Per-million-T-cell TCR beta diversity fell roughly linearly with age.

This clonotype was recorded a few times. Its target is unknown. The CDR3 has 12 amino acids. V lost 2 bases to trimming and J lost 12 bases; unmatched junction nucleotides: 4. A J-beta primer mix and a sample-barcoded 5' primer were used in a second PCR of roughly 6 to 12 cycles. TCRdb redid the calling of the 5' RACE reads with MiXCR, one entry per CDR3 protein. Among 550,000 to 700,000 distinct CDR3 sequences, roughly 28% were seen once, and the ten largest hold less than 20%. Extraction yielded at least 5 micrograms of total RNA per sample. V usage is TRBV12-3 or TRBV12-4 and J usage is TRBJ2-1; 7 nucleotides match TRBD2. Material: blood. The receptor was isolated from a woman between 70 and 85 years old in good health. The CDR3 region is CASSLRSGGQFF. CDR3 nucleotides: TGTGCCAGCAGTTTAAGGTCGGGGGGGCAGTTCTTC.